This T cell receptor beta chain was captured by sequencing in a study of Graves' ophthalmopathy and Graves' hyperthyroidism. Study results and caveats: With a specificity of just over 72% and a sensitivity of 70% to 71%, the model predicted ophthalmopathy progression.

The hyperthyroidism patients had a new diagnosis of under 2 months' duration and were aged 18 to 65. Someone took the PBMCs out of roughly 10 ml of fresh peripheral blood. Germline values: CDR1 MNHEY, CDR2 SVGEGT. With 6 bases clipped from V and 1 base from J, the junction kept 8 bases outside the gene matches. This CDR3 is built from 16 residues. Using RNA transcripts, the TCR beta CDR3 regions were amplified. The library came from an HTBI-primed first-round RT-PCR and a second-round multiplex PCR. TCRdb analysed the multiplex PCR reads with MiXCR anew, one entry per CDR3 protein. The sample includes 400,000 to 450,000 distinct CDR3 sequences, around 21% of them seen just once. In its sample, this clonotype was seen many times. Its antigen is still unknown.

Material: peripheral blood. This sequence joins TRBV6-2 or TRBV6-3 and TRBJ2-2; 7 bases fit TRBD1. The clonotype was recovered from a woman younger than 30 with stable Graves' hyperthyroidism. The DNA for the CDR3 is TGTGCCAGCAGCCCTCGGGACAGAATGAACACCGGGGAGCTGTTTTTT. Amino acid sequence: CASSPRDRMNTGELFF.